This T cell receptor beta chain was documented in a study of blood T cell repertoires in COVID-19. Whole-study context: COVID-19 samples, acute and convalescent, were from the United States, Italy and Spain. Nucleic acid was either cDNA or gDNA, and it came from T cells, B-cell-depleted T cells, or PBMCs.

Original processing notes: Estimated nucleated cell counts came from reference gene primer amplification. Measured with immunoSEQ multiplex PCR; TCRdb has only the in-frame clones, and not every one. V, J and clone size are taken as reported in that table, and D and trimming were inferred from the DNA itself. This sample has over 250,000 clones, with about nine tenths found just once. The CDR3 contains 14 residues. In germline, CDR1 is SGHTS, CDR2 YDEGEE. The junction had 4 bases not matched to a gene; V was cut back by 3 bases and J by 4 bases. Sequenced material: peripheral blood. The receptor was isolated from a man aged 60 to 69 who had recovered from COVID-19. V is TRBV5-8 and J is TRBJ1-2, with TRBD1 matching 9 bases. CDR3 in amino acids: CASSSGGQGYGYTF. As DNA, the CDR3 is TGTGCCAGCAGCTCGGGGGGACAGGGCTATGGCTACACCTTC.